The entry that follows covers one T cell receptor beta chain sequence. Then a second PCR, running about 7 to 11 cycles, was carried out with a sample-barcoded 5' primer and a J-beta primer mix. A single record per CDR3 protein comes from TCRdb applying MiXCR to the 5' RACE reads. The table lists around 900,000 distinct CDR3 sequences, about 51% of them singletons. The sample belongs to a study of blood T cells in healthy people across ages. Trimming cost V 0 bases and J 9 bases, with 12 bases left between them. CDR3 length: 13 residues. Germline values: CDR1 LNHNV, CDR2 YYDKDF (reference sequence). The chain is built from TRBV15 and TRBJ2-7; D gene uncertain. The TCR was taken from a woman aged 55 to 70 in good health. The material sequenced was blood. This chain's CDR3 is CATSRDLQARQYF. CDR3 nucleotide sequence: TGTGCCACCAGCAGAGATTTGCAGGCACGGCAGTACTTC.